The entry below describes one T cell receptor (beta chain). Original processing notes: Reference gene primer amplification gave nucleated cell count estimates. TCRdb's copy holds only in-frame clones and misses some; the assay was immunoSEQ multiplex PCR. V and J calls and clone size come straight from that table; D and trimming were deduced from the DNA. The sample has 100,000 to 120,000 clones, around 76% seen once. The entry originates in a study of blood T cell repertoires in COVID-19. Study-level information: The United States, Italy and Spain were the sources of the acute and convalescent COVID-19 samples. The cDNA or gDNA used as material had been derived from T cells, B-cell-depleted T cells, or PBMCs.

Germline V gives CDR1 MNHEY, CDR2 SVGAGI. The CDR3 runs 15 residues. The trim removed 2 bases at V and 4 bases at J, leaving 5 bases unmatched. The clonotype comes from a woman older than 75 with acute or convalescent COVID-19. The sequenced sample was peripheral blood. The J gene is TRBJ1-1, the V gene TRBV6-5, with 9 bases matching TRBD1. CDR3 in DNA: TGTGCCAGCAGTTACCAGCCGACAGGGGGCACTGAAGCTTTCTTT. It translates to CASSYQPTGGTEAFF.